The present T cell receptor (beta chain) was sequenced within a study of T cell repertoires in cytomegalovirus infection (dated by TCRdb to the late 2010s). In the study overall: Donor HLA type was relevant to the analysis, as public TCR beta signatures indicated carriage of CMV infection together with the matching HLA type.

Beyond this particular receptor, the publication reports: In the ex vivo response, HLA-C-restricted CMV-specific TCR beta clonotypes were dominant, and in two of eight donors the single most frequent clonotype came from this HLA-C-restricted group. In both this cohort and an independent cohort of several hundred donors, the cumulative frequency of public TCR beta family members distinguished carriers of CMV infection plus the relevant HLA type.

The sequencing machine was an Illumina HiSeq 1500. TCRdb trimmed public reads at Q25 via fastp, called clones via MiXCR and kept in-frame beta chains. Rows are unified per CDR3 protein, each entry keeping the most common DNA and genes. The sample table lists roughly 500,000 distinct CDR3 sequences, over 9% of them with a count of one. The ten top clones hold about 9.4% of the sample. In the germline V gene, CDR1 corresponds to LGHNA and CDR2 to YNFKEQ. Its CDR3 holds 15 amino acids, cysteine through phenylalanine. Kept here is only the CDR3 DNA, which spans 45 bases and is read in frame from base 1. V lost 4 bases and J lost 4 bases, and the count of bases not matched to a germline gene is 3. This clonotype occurred many times. The antigen it binds to is not known. No base quality values were provided; no much bigger clone lies one nucleotide off.

The sequence joins TRBV4-2 to TRBJ2-1; TRBD1 matches 11 bases in the middle. The sequenced sample was PBMCs. This sequence was found in a human donor in good health (CMV status not recorded). Some clones in this sample may be carry-over from other donors' samples. The CDR3 reads as follows: CASSRTGGEYNEQFF. The sequenced DNA: TGTGCCAGCAGCCGGACAGGGGGCGAGTACAATGAGCAGTTCTTC.